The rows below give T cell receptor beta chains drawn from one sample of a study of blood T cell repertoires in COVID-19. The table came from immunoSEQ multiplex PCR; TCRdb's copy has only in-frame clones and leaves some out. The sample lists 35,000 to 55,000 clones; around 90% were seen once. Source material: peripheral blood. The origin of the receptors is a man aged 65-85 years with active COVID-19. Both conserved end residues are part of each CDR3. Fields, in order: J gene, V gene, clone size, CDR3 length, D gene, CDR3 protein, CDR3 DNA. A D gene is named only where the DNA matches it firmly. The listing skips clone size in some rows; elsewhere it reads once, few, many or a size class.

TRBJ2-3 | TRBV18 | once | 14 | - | CASSYLRGTDTQYF | TGTGCCAGCTCTTACCTCCGGGGCACAGATACGCAGTATTTT
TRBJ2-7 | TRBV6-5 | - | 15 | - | CASSLGGRRAYEQYF | TGTGCCAGCAGTTTGGGAGGACGTAGGGCCTACGAGCAGTACTTC
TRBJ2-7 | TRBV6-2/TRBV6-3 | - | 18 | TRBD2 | CASSYIRRGRETSYEQYF | TGTGCCAGCAGTTACATCAGAAGAGGGCGGGAGACTTCCTACGAGCAGTACTTC
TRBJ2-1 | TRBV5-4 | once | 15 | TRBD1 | CASSSGGISYNEQFF | TGTGCCAGCAGCTCAGGGGGAATATCCTACAATGAGCAGTTCTTC
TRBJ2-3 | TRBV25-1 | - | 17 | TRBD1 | CASSEDIGTVSTDTQYF | TGTGCCAGCAGTGAGGACATCGGGACAGTTAGCACAGATACGCAGTATTTT
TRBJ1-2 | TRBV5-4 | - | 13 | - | CASSFGDNYGYTF | TGTGCCAGCAGCTTCGGGGATAACTATGGCTACACCTTC
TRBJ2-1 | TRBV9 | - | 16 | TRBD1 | CASSTLGGQAFNEQFF | TGTGCCAGCAGCACTTTGGGGGGACAGGCATTCAATGAGCAGTTCTTC
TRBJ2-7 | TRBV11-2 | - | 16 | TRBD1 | CASSLNTGGNSYEQYF | TGTGCCAGCAGCCTAAATACAGGGGGCAATTCCTACGAGCAGTACTTC
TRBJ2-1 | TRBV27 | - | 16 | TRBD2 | CASRWTSGSSYNEQFF | TGTGCCAGCAGATGGACTAGCGGGTCCTCCTACAATGAGCAGTTCTTC
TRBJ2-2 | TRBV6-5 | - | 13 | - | CAVHGGDTGELFF | TGTGCCGTACACGGGGGAGACACCGGGGAGCTGTTTTTT
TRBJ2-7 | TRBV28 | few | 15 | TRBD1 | CASSLGGTGAGEQYF | TGTGCCAGCAGTTTAGGCGGGACAGGGGCTGGGGAGCAGTACTTC
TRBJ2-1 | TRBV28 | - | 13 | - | CATPGAGDNEQFF | TGTGCCACCCCGGGGGCGGGGGACAATGAGCAGTTCTTC
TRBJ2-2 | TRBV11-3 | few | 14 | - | CASTKGQNTGELFF | TGTGCCAGCACTAAGGGACAGAACACCGGGGAGCTGTTTTTT
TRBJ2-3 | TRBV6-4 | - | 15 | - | CASSGSGTPTDTQYF | TGTGCCAGCAGCGGGAGCGGGACACCCACAGATACGCAGTATTTT
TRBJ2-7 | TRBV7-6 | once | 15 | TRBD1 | CASSFMGQGSYEQYF | TGTGCCAGCAGCTTTATGGGACAGGGCTCCTACGAGCAGTACTTC
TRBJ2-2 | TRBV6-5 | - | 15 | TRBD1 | CASSKDRGDTGELFF | TGTGCCAGCAGCAAGGACAGGGGAGACACCGGGGAGCTGTTTTTT
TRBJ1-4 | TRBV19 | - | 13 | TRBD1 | CASSETGGEKLFF | TGTGCCAGTAGCGAGACAGGGGGGGAAAAACTGTTTTTT
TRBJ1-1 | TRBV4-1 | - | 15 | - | CASKFRGFDNTEAFF | TGCGCCAGCAAATTTAGAGGGTTCGATAACACTGAAGCTTTCTTT
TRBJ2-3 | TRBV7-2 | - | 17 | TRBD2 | CASSLDGTSGRTDTQYF | TGTGCCAGCAGCTTAGATGGGACTAGCGGACGCACAGATACGCAGTATTTT
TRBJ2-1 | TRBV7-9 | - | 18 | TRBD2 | CASSSGLAGIAHWVEQFF | TGTGCCAGCAGCTCGGGACTAGCGGGGATAGCGCATTGGGTTGAGCAGTTCTTC
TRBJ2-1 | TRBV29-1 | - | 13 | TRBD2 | CSVGRGGDNEQFF | TGCAGCGTTGGGCGGGGGGGCGACAATGAGCAGTTCTTC
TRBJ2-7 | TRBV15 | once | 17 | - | CATSRDRARGLGLGQYF | TGTGCCACCAGCAGAGATCGGGCCAGGGGTCTGGGATTGGGGCAGTACTTC
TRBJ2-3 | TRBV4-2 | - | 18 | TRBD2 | CASSQDGPLAGVSDTQYF | TGTGCCAGCAGCCAAGATGGTCCCCTAGCGGGAGTTTCAGATACGCAGTATTTT
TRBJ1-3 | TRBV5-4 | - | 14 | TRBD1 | CASSLQGSGNTIYF | TGTGCCAGCAGCTTACAGGGGTCCGGAAACACCATATATTTT
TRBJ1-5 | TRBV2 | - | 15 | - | CASSPPGHPNQPQHF | TGTGCCAGCAGTCCCCCGGGACACCCTAATCAGCCCCAGCATTTT
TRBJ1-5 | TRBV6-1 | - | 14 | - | CASSEARSNQPQHF | TGTGCCAGCAGTGAAGCGCGTAGCAATCAGCCCCAGCATTTT
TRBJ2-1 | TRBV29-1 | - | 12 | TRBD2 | CSAGTSGNEQFF | TGCAGCGCTGGGACTAGCGGCAATGAGCAGTTCTTC
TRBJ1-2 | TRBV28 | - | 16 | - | CASNLGPAGTNYGYTF | TGTGCCAGCAATTTGGGTCCGGCAGGGACTAACTATGGCTACACCTTC
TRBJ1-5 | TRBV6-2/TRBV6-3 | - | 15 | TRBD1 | CASSYSGTVNQPQHF | TGTGCCAGCAGTTACTCCGGGACAGTCAATCAGCCCCAGCATTTT
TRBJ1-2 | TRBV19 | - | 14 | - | CASSDRPVNYGYTF | TGTGCCAGTTCTGACAGACCAGTGAACTATGGCTACACCTTC
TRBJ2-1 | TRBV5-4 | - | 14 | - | CASSSKTAYNEQFF | TGTGCCAGCAGCTCAAAGACTGCGTACAATGAGCAGTTCTTC
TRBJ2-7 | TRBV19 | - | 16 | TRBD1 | CASSIGQGGGSYEQYF | TGTGCCAGTAGTATTGGACAGGGTGGAGGCTCCTACGAGCAGTACTTC
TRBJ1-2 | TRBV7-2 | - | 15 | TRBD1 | CASRAYTGQGGGYTF | TGTGCCAGCAGGGCTTACACGGGACAGGGTGGCGGCTACACCTTC
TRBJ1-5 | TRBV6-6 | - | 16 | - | CASSPPDSGKNQPQHF | TGTGCCAGCAGTCCCCCGGACAGCGGTAAGAATCAGCCCCAGCATTTT
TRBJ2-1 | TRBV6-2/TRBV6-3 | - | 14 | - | CASSWSGTSSEQFF | TGTGCCAGCAGTTGGTCCGGGACATCGAGCGAGCAGTTCTTC
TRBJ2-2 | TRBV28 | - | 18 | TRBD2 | CASSFPGLAGQNTGELFF | TGTGCCAGCAGTTTCCCGGGACTAGCGGGACAGAACACCGGGGAGCTGTTTTTT
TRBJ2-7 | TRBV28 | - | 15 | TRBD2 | CASSSAGGVSYEQYF | TGTGCCAGCAGTTCCGCGGGGGGGGTGTCCTACGAGCAGTACTTC
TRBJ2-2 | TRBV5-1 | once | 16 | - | CASSLTPGHNTGELFF | TGCGCCAGCAGCTTGACCCCGGGACACAACACCGGGGAGCTGTTTTTT
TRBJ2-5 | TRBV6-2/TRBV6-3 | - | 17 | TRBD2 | CASSYSRLAGLTGTQYF | TGTGCCAGCAGTTACTCGAGACTAGCGGGGCTGACCGGGACCCAGTACTTC
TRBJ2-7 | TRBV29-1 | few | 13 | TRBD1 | CSARDRGPGEQYF | TGCAGCGCCCGGGACAGGGGGCCTGGGGAGCAGTACTTC
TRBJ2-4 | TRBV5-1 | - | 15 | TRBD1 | CAGSNTPGQENIQYF | TGCGCCGGCAGCAACACCCCGGGACAGGAAAACATTCAGTACTTC
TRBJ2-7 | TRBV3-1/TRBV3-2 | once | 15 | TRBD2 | CASSPPAGEGNEQYF | TGTGCCAGCAGCCCCCCCGCGGGAGAGGGGAACGAGCAGTACTTC